This T cell receptor (beta chain) was observed in a study of T cell changes during pregnancy in multiple sclerosis. Assay: immunoSEQ multiplex PCR; the TCRdb copy retains only in-frame clones and omits some. The table has tens of thousands of clones, 80% to 95% seen once; the top ten hold more than 0.3%. CDR3 length equals 15 residues. Germline V CDR1 and CDR2: MNHEY, SVGAGI. V shed 6 bases and J 8 bases; nucleotides not matched to a gene: 8. Material: CD4+ T cells from peripheral blood mononuclear cells, obtained after pregnancy. This clonotype originated in a female donor in good health, enrolled as a control in a pregnancy study. This chain uses TRBV6-5 with TRBJ1-6; 9 positions agree with TRBD1. The CDR3 DNA reads TGTGCCAGCAGATCCCTGACAGGGGGGGATTCACCCCTCCACTTT. Its translation: CASRSLTGGDSPLHF.